The 17 T cell receptor beta chains below were found in one sample sequenced in a study of T cells in Graves' hyperthyroidism and ophthalmopathy. From RNA transcripts, TCR beta CDR3 regions were amplified. Initially, a first-round RT-PCR of the TCR CDR3 employed the HTBI primer set. TCRdb analysed the multiplex PCR reads with MiXCR anew, one entry per CDR3 protein. Found here are about 530,000 distinct CDR3 sequences, 17% of them singletons; the top ten hold around 17%. Sequenced material: blood. The source is a woman between 18 and 29 years old with Graves' ophthalmopathy.

A few counts support this clonotype. The V call is TRBV6-1, the J call TRBJ2-7, with D perhaps matching TRBD2 (7 bases). Trimming pared 10 bases from V and 4 bases from J, leaving 17 bases between. CDR1 and CDR2 (germline): MNHNS, SASEGT. The CDR3 is made up of 13 amino acids. The CDR3 bases are TGTGCCACCACACGGGGGGCAGGGTACGAGCAGTACTTC. Translation: CATTRGAGYEQYF.

The table lists this clonotype with a few counts. V and J are TRBV28 and TRBJ1-1, with unresolved D. This CDR3 is 14 amino acids long. Trimming shortened V by 3 bases and J by 0 bases, and 8 bases separated the two germline ends. The germline V gene encodes CDR1 MDHEN and CDR2 SYDVKM. CDR3 in amino acids: CASSFPNVNTEAFF. DNA for the CDR3: TGTGCCAGCAGTTTCCCCAACGTGAACACTGAAGCTTTCTTT.

Only a few counts were recorded for this clonotype. V and J are TRBV27 and TRBJ1-2; 7 bases align to TRBD1. The CDR3 is made up of 14 amino acids. From germline, CDR1 is MNHEY and CDR2 SMNVEV (reference sequence). V lost 2 bases, J lost 8 bases, and 8 bases stayed unmatched. CDR3 sequence: CASSLEGASGGYTF. The CDR3 DNA reads TGTGCCAGCAGTTTAGAGGGGGCTTCCGGCGGCTACACCTTC.

This clonotype came up a few times. The chain is built from TRBV19 and TRBJ1-5; D possibly corresponds to TRBD1 (6 bases). V lost 7 bases, J lost 0 bases, and 13 bases lay in between. The germline V gene has CDR1 LNHDA and CDR2 SQIVND (reference sequence). CDR3 length: 15 amino acids. The CDR3 loop reads CASKGSRGSNQPQHF. The CDR3 nucleotides read TGTGCCAGTAAGGGATCCAGGGGTAGCAATCAGCCCCAGCATTTT.

The V gene is TRBV4-1, the J gene TRBJ1-1; tentative D call: TRBD1 (6 bases). The CDR3 sequence is 16 residues long. Per germline, CDR1 MGHRA and CDR2 YSYEKL. With 2 bases removed from V and 4 bases from J, the gap between germline ends came to 17 bases. CDR3 residues: CASSQPMGGLVTEAFF. As DNA, the CDR3 is TGCGCCAGCAGCCAACCGATGGGGGGGCTGGTCACTGAAGCTTTCTTT.

In its sample, this clonotype was seen a few times. The chain is built from TRBV7-2 and TRBJ2-4, with D perhaps matching TRBD2 (6 bases). The CDR3 contains 18 residues. The germline V and J ends were trimmed by 5 bases and 0 bases, with 20 bases remaining between them. The V gene's germline CDR1 is SGHTA and CDR2 FQGNSA. CDR3 loop: CASSVYAGNTLAKNIQYF. The CDR3 coding sequence is TGTGCCAGCAGCGTATACGCGGGGAACACCTTAGCCAAAAACATTCAGTACTTC.

This clonotype has a handful of counts. CDR3: CASSPRDRADQPQHF. The CDR3 coding sequence is TGTGCCAGCAGCCCGAGGGACAGGGCGGATCAGCCCCAGCATTTT. The J gene is TRBJ1-5, the V gene TRBV9; 9 bases line up with TRBD1. Trimming cost V 4 bases and J 5 bases; bases outside gene matches: 7. The CDR3 has 15 residues. Germline V gene sequence: CDR1 SGDLS, CDR2 YYNGEE.

This clonotype was seen many times. CDR3: CASSGLGRGTYNEQFF. DNA for the CDR3: TGTGCCAGCAGTGGGCTCGGCAGGGGGACCTACAATGAGCAGTTCTTC. The chain combines TRBV12-3 or TRBV12-4 with TRBJ2-1, with 7 bases fitting TRBD1. The CDR3 is 16 residues long. V trimming: 5 bases; J trimming: 2 bases; junction bases outside the gene matches: 9.

About this clonotype itself: It may be a read error: a sequence one base away is much more abundant. V is TRBV6-1 and J is TRBJ1-1; D unresolved. Trimming pared 7 bases from V and 1 base from J, leaving 4 bases between. CDR1 and CDR2 from the germline V gene are MNHNS and SASEGT. The CDR3 is made up of 11 amino acids. The CDR3 spells CASKQNTEAFF. As DNA, the CDR3 is TGTGCCAGCAAGCAGAACACTGAAGCTTTCTTT.

This clonotype came up a few times. The chain carries TRBV5-4 and TRBJ2-7, with TRBD1 identical over 7 bases. V was pared by 4 bases and J by 7 bases, with 5 bases of the junction left unmatched. The CDR3 is made up of 12 amino acids. Germline values: CDR1 SGHNT, CDR2 YYREEE (reference sequence). The CDR3 sequence is CASSPGTEEQYF. Written as DNA, the CDR3 is TGTGCCAGCAGCCCCGGGACAGAAGAGCAGTACTTC.

This clonotype has a count of ten or more. This chain connects TRBV2 to TRBJ1-4; 9 bases agree with TRBD1. The CDR3 length is 15 residues. V shed 1 base and J 8 bases; nucleotides not matched to a gene: 5. The germline CDR1 and CDR2 sequences are SNHLY and FYNNEI. As DNA, the CDR3 is TGTGCCAGCAGTGAAGAAGGGGACAGGGAAGAAAAACTGTTTTTT. It codes for CASSEEGDREEKLFF.

The V gene is TRBV7-9, the J gene TRBJ1-1; D remains unclear. Germline CDR1 reads SEHNR; CDR2 reads FQNEAQ (reference sequence). This CDR3 is built from 13 residues. V gave up 9 bases and J gave up 5 bases, with 16 bases separating them. This CDR3 is CASTWSGLTEAFF. CDR3 nucleotides: TGTGCCAGTACTTGGTCAGGCCTTACTGAAGCTTTCTTT.

V and J are TRBV4-1 and TRBJ2-7; no clear D gene. The V gene lost 1 base and the J gene lost 0 bases, with 4 bases spanning the gap. This CDR3 is built from 13 residues. In germline, CDR1 is MGHRA, CDR2 YSYEKL. The CDR3: CASSQVGSYEQYF. Here the CDR3 DNA reads TGCGCCAGCAGCCAAGTGGGCTCCTACGAGCAGTACTTC.

The chain is built from TRBV2 and TRBJ1-4, with unresolved D. The CDR3 covers 13 residues. Trimming removed 6 bases at V and 0 bases at J, with 5 bases between. Germline V gives CDR1 SNHLY, CDR2 FYNNEI. CDR3 protein: CASSAATNEKLFF. CDR3 coding DNA: TGTGCCAGCAGCGCCGCAACTAATGAAAAACTGTTTTTT.

This clonotype has just one count. This chain links TRBV6-2 or TRBV6-3 with TRBJ1-1, with D uncertain. Germline V lookup: CDR1 MNHEY, CDR2 SVGEGT. The CDR3 contains 15 residues. Trimming took 8 bases from V and 3 from J, leaving 19 bases between them. CDR3: CASLGARASDTEAFF. DNA of the CDR3: TGTGCCAGCTTAGGTGCGCGGGCATCGGACACTGAAGCTTTCTTT.

This clonotype was observed a handful of times. V and J are TRBV7-3 and TRBJ2-3; no reliable D call. The CDR3 is 14 amino acids. V gave up 5 bases and J gave up 5 bases, with 14 bases separating them. Germline-derived CDR1 and CDR2 are SGHTA and FQGTGA. The DNA of the CDR3 is TGTGCCAGCAGCCCCTCGGACGGAGTAGATACGCAGTATTTT. This gives the protein CASSPSDGVDTQYF.

This clonotype was detected ten times or more. The chain uses TRBV7-3 and TRBJ2-1; 8 bases agree with TRBD2. There are 15 residues in the CDR3. Germline values: CDR1 SGHTA, CDR2 FQGTGA. V gave up 7 bases and J gave up 6 bases; unmatched junction bases: 11. CDR3 sequence: CASTSGGTKRNEQFF. CDR3 DNA: TGTGCCAGCACCTCGGGGGGGACTAAACGCAATGAGCAGTTCTTC.